The 3 T cell receptor beta chains in this list originate from one sample, sequenced in a study of metastatic and nonmetastatic thyroid tumors. Every patient was untreated before thyroid surgery. Using MiXCR, TCRdb reanalyzed the PCR reads. This table has tens of thousands of clones, about 15% appearing once. The sample comprised tumor tissue. These receptors all stem from a female donor with papillary thyroid cancer or a benign thyroid nodule (not recorded which). Some clones in this sample may be carry-over from other donors' samples.

At least ten counts were recorded for this clone. The V and J genes are TRBV18 and TRBJ2-5, with TRBD1 as a possible D gene (5 bases). Germline loops: CDR1 KGHSH, CDR2 LQKENI. Trimming pared 6 bases from V and 3 bases from J, leaving 11 bases between. The CDR3 has 13 residues. The CDR3 DNA reads as TGTGCCAGCTCCCGGACAAGAGAAGAGACCCAGTACTTC. Protein: CASSRTREETQYF.

The sample holds many counts of this clone. The chain has TRBV5-1 and TRBJ2-5, with D uncertain. The CDR3 consists of 13 residues. CDR1 is SGHRS, CDR2 YFSETQ, per germline. Trimming took off 0 bases at V and 2 bases at J, with 5 bases between the two ends. This CDR3 is CASSLEPQETQYF. The CDR3 coding sequence is TGCGCCAGCAGCTTGGAACCTCAAGAGACCCAGTACTTC.

This clone was recorded many times. The chain couples TRBV11-2 to TRBJ1-3; D might be TRBD1 (6 bases). Trimming shortened V by 4 bases and J by 4 bases, and 11 bases separated the two germline ends. CDR1 and CDR2 from the germline V gene are SGHAT and FQNNGV. This CDR3 region has 14 residues. The CDR3 DNA follows: TGTGCCAGCAGCTCCATTGGACAGGGAAACACCATATATTTT. Protein sequence: CASSSIGQGNTIYF.